This record concerns one TCR beta chain sequence. These data belong to a study of blood T cell repertoires in COVID-19. Study at large: Acute-phase and convalescent COVID-19 samples originated in the United States, Italy and Spain.

Some clones are missing from TCRdb's copy, which holds only in-frame ones; the method was immunoSEQ multiplex PCR. This table holds about 100,000 clones, about 79% found once. The CDR3 covers 15 residues. Germline CDR1 and CDR2: LGHNA and YSLEER. Trimming at V came to 3 bases and at J to 7 bases, leaving 7 bases not matched to a gene. The chain combines TRBV4-3 with TRBJ2-1; 9 positions agree with TRBD1. The source is a woman of 80 years or more with active or convalescent COVID-19. Sequenced sample: peripheral blood. DNA for the CDR3: TGCGCCAGCAGCCATCCGGACAGGGGTGGGAATGAGCAGTTCTTC. Translated, it gives CASSHPDRGGNEQFF.